The 6 T cell receptor beta chains in this list originate from one sample, sequenced in a study of T cells after yellow fever vaccination. Each CDR3 protein gets one entry after TCRdb re-called the 5' RACE reads with MiXCR. The profile shows some 390,000 distinct CDR3 sequences, around 20% of them singletons. The specimen was PBMCs, collected before the yellow fever booster vaccination. The receptors were gathered from a man aged 18-30 years who received the YFV17D yellow fever vaccine.

The V and J genes are TRBV12-3 or TRBV12-4 and TRBJ1-4; tentatively, D is TRBD1 (5 bases). There are 15 residues in the CDR3. Trimming removed 4 bases at V and 7 bases at J, with 16 bases between. DNA for the CDR3: TGTGCCAGCAGTTGGGGGGGGGTGTTTGGTGAAAAACTGTTTTTT. It specifies CASSWGGVFGEKLFF.

The chain joins TRBV20-1 to TRBJ2-1; the match to TRBD2 covers 14 bases. Germline CDR1 reads DFQATT; CDR2 reads SNEGSKA (reference sequence). The CDR3 runs to 14 residues. With V trimmed by 5 bases and J by 9 bases, 6 bases remained unmatched. CDR3 coding DNA: TGCAGTGCTTCCGGGACTAGCGGGGGTACTGAGCAGTTCTTC. As protein: CSASGTSGGTEQFF.

The chain is built from TRBV29-1 and TRBJ2-5; D call uncertain. Trimming left V 1 base short and J 0 bases short, with 3 bases between. CDR1 SQVTM and CDR2 ANQGSEA come from the germline V gene. This CDR3 is built from 12 residues. CDR3 nucleotide sequence: TGCAGCGTTGAAGGGTACCAAGAGACCCAGTACTTC. Amino acids: CSVEGYQETQYF.

The genes are TRBV5-1 and TRBJ1-1, with no clear D. This CDR3 contains 14 residues. Germline V lookup: CDR1 SGHRS, CDR2 YFSETQ. The V gene lost 4 bases and the J gene lost 0 bases, with 10 bases spanning the gap. In DNA form, the CDR3 reads TGCGCCAGCAGCCCACTTTCCATGAACACTGAAGCTTTCTTT. Translated, it gives CASSPLSMNTEAFF. Full variable domain (outside the CDR3, taken from reference TRBV5-1 and TRBJ1-1): KAGVTQTPRYLIKTRGQQVTLSCSPISGHRSVSWYQQTPGQGLQFLFEYFSETQRNKGNFPGRFSGRQFSNSRSEMNVSTLELGDSALYLCASSPLSMNTEAFFGQGTRLTVV.

The sample holds a few counts of this clonotype. The V call is TRBV5-6, the J call TRBJ2-2; D is unresolved. The germline CDR1 and CDR2 sequences are SGHDT and YYEEEE. The CDR3 has 14 residues. Trimming pared 2 bases from V and 4 bases from J, leaving 9 bases between. As DNA, the CDR3 is TGTGCCAGCAGCTTTTCGATGGTCACCGGGGAGCTGTTTTTT. This translates into CASSFSMVTGELFF.

V and J are TRBV6-5 and TRBJ1-1; weak D call: TRBD1 (5 bases). Per the germline V gene, CDR1 is MNHEY and CDR2 is SVGAGI. V lost 4 bases and J 1 base, leaving 13 bases between the germline ends. This CDR3 is 15 amino acids long. The CDR3 loop is CASSSGGRANTEAFF. Written as DNA, the CDR3 is TGTGCCAGCAGTTCGGGGGGACGGGCGAACACTGAAGCTTTCTTT.